The 20 T cell receptor beta chains presented below share a single source sample, sequenced in a study of cytomegalovirus exposure and HLA in healthy donors. PCR used 60 Vbeta primers and 13 Jbeta primers. The repertoire was sequenced with immunoSEQ multiplex PCR; TCRdb's copy has only in-frame clones and lacks some. The top ten clones hold approximately 2.4% of a sample with roughly 180,000 clones, 65% to 85% of them seen once. The specimen was PBMCs. These receptors came from a male donor in good health and CMV-seronegative.

V and J are TRBV19 and TRBJ2-7, with 9 bases that match TRBD1. Losses at the gene ends were 5 bases for V and 5 bases for J; bases not matched to a gene: 10. CDR1 is LNHDA and CDR2 is SQIVND in the germline V gene (reference sequence). CDR3 length equals 15 residues. The CDR3 sequence: CASSVRQGEGDEQYF. The CDR3 nucleotides are TGTGCCAGTAGTGTCCGACAGGGGGAAGGGGACGAGCAGTACTTC.

This chain uses TRBV7-8 with TRBJ1-4; D unclear. The CDR3 spans 18 residues. Trimming took 2 bases from V and 0 from J, leaving 16 bases between them. Germline loops: CDR1 SGHVS, CDR2 FQNEAQ. The CDR3 loop reads CASSLRFRRDATNEKLFF. CDR3 in DNA: TGTGCCAGCAGCTTAAGGTTCCGTCGGGATGCAACTAATGAAAAACTGTTTTTT.

The chain carries TRBV14 and TRBJ2-3; 14 positions match TRBD2. The V and J ends lost 2 bases and 5 bases, in that order; junction bases with no gene match: 6. The CDR3 contains 17 residues. The germline CDR1 and CDR2 sequences are SGHDN and FVKESK. The CDR3 DNA follows: TGTGCCAGCAGCCAACTATTCGGACTAGCGGGAGGAGATACGCAGTATTTT. The encoded protein is CASSQLFGLAGGDTQYF.

V is TRBV7-2 and J is TRBJ2-7; a weak D match, TRBD2 (6 bases). The ends were cut back, 0 bases at V and 0 bases at J, with 6 bases in the middle. The CDR3 sequence is 14 residues long. The V gene's germline CDR1 is SGHTA and CDR2 FQGNSA. CDR3 amino acids: CASSLARDSYEQYF. The CDR3 DNA is TGTGCCAGCAGCTTAGCGCGGGACTCCTACGAGCAGTACTTC.

Only one count was recorded for this clone. The chain uses TRBV5-6 and TRBJ2-5, with no clear D. This CDR3 has 14 amino acids. Between the trimmed V and J ends, which lost 1 base and 2 bases, there was a span of 9 bases. Looked up from germline, CDR1 is SGHDT and CDR2 is YYEEEE. CDR3 residues: CASSLRRVQETQYF. Here the CDR3 DNA reads TGTGCCAGCAGCTTGCGCCGGGTTCAAGAGACCCAGTACTTC.

In this sample, this clone turned up once. The chain joins TRBV2 to TRBJ1-6; TRBD1 agrees at 7 bases. J was trimmed by 5 bases and V by 6 bases; bases with no gene match: 7. This CDR3 region has 15 residues. Germline V lookup: CDR1 SNHLY, CDR2 FYNNEI. In DNA, the CDR3 is TGTGCCAGCAGAACCCACAGGGGAAATAATTCACCCCTCCACTTT. Protein: CASRTHRGNNSPLHF.

This chain uses TRBV19 with TRBJ1-1; D is unresolved. V gave up 6 bases and J gave up 0 bases, with 5 bases separating them. Germline CDR1 reads LNHDA; CDR2 reads SQIVND (reference sequence). CDR3 length: 12 residues. The CDR3 DNA reads TGTGCCAGTAGCCCGTTGAACACTGAAGCTTTCTTT. Translated, it gives CASSPLNTEAFF.

The V gene is TRBV11-3, the J gene TRBJ2-1; TRBD2 is a possible D gene (7 bases). Germline V gene lookup returns CDR1 SGHNT and CDR2 YENEEA. The V gene lost 5 bases and the J gene lost 1 base, with 15 bases spanning the gap. This CDR3 region has 16 residues. CDR3 sequence: CASSERSGTSYNEQFF. In DNA, the CDR3 is TGTGCCAGCAGCGAACGAAGCGGGACATCCTACAATGAGCAGTTCTTC.

The chain couples TRBV5-6 to TRBJ2-5, with TRBD2 matching over 16 bases. The J call may not be correct, given that the DNA end is closer to TRBJ2-7. The CDR3 totals 18 residues. The germline gives CDR1 SGHDT, CDR2 YYEEEE. CDR3 amino acids: CASSPGTSGRAWTYEQYF. DNA for the CDR3: TGTGCCAGCAGCCCCGGGACTAGCGGGAGGGCCTGGACCTACGAGCAGTACTTC.

V gene TRBV4-3 combines with J gene TRBJ2-7; D is possibly TRBD1 (6 bases). Trimming pared 0 bases from V and 0 bases from J, leaving 15 bases between. The CDR3 has 17 amino acids. Germline assignment: CDR1 LGHNA and CDR2 YSLEER. The CDR3 DNA reads as TGCGCCAGCAGCCAAGATCTGGGGGCAGGGAACTCCTACGAGCAGTACTTC. Translating gives CASSQDLGAGNSYEQYF.

The chain links TRBV11-2 to TRBJ1-5; 11 positions match TRBD1. Per germline, CDR1 SGHAT and CDR2 FQNNGV. The V segment lost 5 bases and the J segment 1 base; nucleotides outside the gene matches: 7. There are 17 residues in the CDR3. The CDR3 sequence: CASSSGQGAGSNQPQHF. The CDR3 region has the DNA TGTGCCAGCAGCAGTGGACAGGGGGCGGGAAGCAATCAGCCCCAGCATTTT. Full variable domain (missing parts from reference TRBV11-2 and TRBJ1-5): EAGVAQSPRYKIIEKRQSVAFWCNPISGHATLYWYQQILGQGPKLLIQFQNNGVVDDSQLPKDRFSAERLKGVDSTLKIQPAKLEDSAVYLCASSSGQGAGSNQPQHFGDGTRLSIL.

This clone was observed a handful of times. The chain links TRBV6-5 to TRBJ1-2; 7 positions match TRBD1. The CDR3 covers 15 residues. With 5 bases clipped from V and 4 bases from J, the junction kept 10 bases outside the gene matches. In germline, CDR1 is MNHEY, CDR2 SVGAGI. The CDR3 here is CASSLSGTAVYGYTF. The CDR3 DNA is TGTGCCAGCAGTCTATCCGGGACAGCCGTCTATGGCTACACCTTC.

The V call is TRBV2, the J call TRBJ2-2; 9 bases are a match to TRBD2. This CDR3 is 15 amino acids long. Trimming cost V 6 bases and J 3 bases; bases outside gene matches: 5. Germline V CDR1 and CDR2: SNHLY, FYNNEI. In DNA, the CDR3 is TGTGCCAGCAGCGTAGCGGGGGAAGACACCGGGGAGCTGTTTTTT. Translated: CASSVAGEDTGELFF.

The V and J genes are TRBV9 and TRBJ1-2; D possibly corresponds to TRBD1 (6 bases). Per germline, CDR1 SGDLS and CDR2 YYNGEE. The CDR3 runs to 15 residues. Trimming stripped 3 bases from V and 5 bases from J, with 17 bases between. The CDR3 reads CASSASLDRTYGYTF. In DNA, the CDR3 is TGTGCCAGCAGCGCAAGTTTAGACAGGACGTATGGCTACACCTTC.

The rearrangement links TRBV4-1 to TRBJ1-2; no definite D call. The V gene lost 3 bases and the J gene lost 2 bases, with 10 bases spanning the gap. CDR3 length: 14 residues. Germline CDR1 MGHRA, CDR2 YSYEKL. The CDR3 DNA reads TGCGCCAGCAGCCACACCGACGGGAACTATGGCTACACCTTC. Translation gives CASSHTDGNYGYTF.

This clone was found once. The chain carries TRBV6-5 and TRBJ2-3; the match to TRBD1 covers 7 bases. The CDR3 totals 16 residues. V lost 2 bases, J lost 3 bases, and 8 bases stayed unmatched. Germline V gives CDR1 MNHEY, CDR2 SVGAGI. The CDR3 protein is CASSYGPTGRTDTQYF. The CDR3 nucleotides are TGTGCCAGCAGTTACGGCCCGACAGGGCGGACAGATACGCAGTATTTT.

This clone has just one count. The gene calls are TRBV7-8 and TRBJ2-1, with TRBD2 matching over 10 bases. Germline V gene sequence: CDR1 SGHVS, CDR2 FQNEAQ. Unmatched junction bases numbered 7, after V lost 8 bases and J lost 6 bases. This CDR3 has 14 residues. CDR3 in amino acids: CASLLAGPVNEQFF. The CDR3 DNA reads TGTGCCAGCCTACTAGCGGGGCCAGTCAATGAGCAGTTCTTC.

This chain connects TRBV5-4 to TRBJ2-2; D is unresolved. The CDR3 runs to 13 residues. Germline V gene lookup returns CDR1 SGHNT and CDR2 YYREEE (reference sequence). The CDR3 DNA follows: TGTGCTACCTACCGTCGGTTTGCCGGGGAGCTGTTTTTT. This sequence encodes CATYRRFAGELFF.

J is TRBJ2-7 and V is TRBV28, with a weak D call TRBD2 (5 bases). CDR3 length: 13 amino acids. Between the trimmed V and J ends, which lost 4 bases and 0 bases, there was a span of 7 bases. Per the germline V gene, CDR1 is MDHEN and CDR2 is SYDVKM. The CDR3 DNA follows: TGTGCCAGCAGTTGGAGGAACTCCTACGAGCAGTACTTC. This translates into CASSWRNSYEQYF.

This clone was observed once. The rearrangement uses TRBV5-1 and TRBJ2-5, with 8 bases lining up with TRBD1. This CDR3 region has 15 residues. The germline V gene encodes CDR1 SGHRS and CDR2 YFSETQ. Trimming cost V 4 bases and J 1 base; bases outside gene matches: 6. CDR3 nucleotide sequence: TGCGCCAGCAGCCCACGGGACAGGCTCCAAGAGACCCAGTACTTC. Its protein product is CASSPRDRLQETQYF.